Described below is a single TCR beta chain sequence and its context. The assay was immunoSEQ multiplex PCR, and TCRdb's table has in-frame clones only and misses some. The table includes about 350,000 clones, about 90% detected once. This specimen comes from a study of blood T cell repertoires in COVID-19. With V trimmed by 9 bases and J by 3 bases, 6 bases remained unmatched. The germline gives CDR1 MNHEY, CDR2 SMNVEV (reference sequence). The CDR3 has 15 amino acids. The sequence came from a woman aged 25 to 39 who had been exposed to COVID-19. Sequencing used PBMCs or T cells enriched from blood (not recorded which). The rearrangement uses TRBV27 and TRBJ1-6, with TRBD1 matching 9 bases. The CDR3 coding sequence is TGTGCCAGTGGACAGGGGTCACTCTATAATTCACCCCTCCACTTT. Translated, it gives CASGQGSLYNSPLHF.